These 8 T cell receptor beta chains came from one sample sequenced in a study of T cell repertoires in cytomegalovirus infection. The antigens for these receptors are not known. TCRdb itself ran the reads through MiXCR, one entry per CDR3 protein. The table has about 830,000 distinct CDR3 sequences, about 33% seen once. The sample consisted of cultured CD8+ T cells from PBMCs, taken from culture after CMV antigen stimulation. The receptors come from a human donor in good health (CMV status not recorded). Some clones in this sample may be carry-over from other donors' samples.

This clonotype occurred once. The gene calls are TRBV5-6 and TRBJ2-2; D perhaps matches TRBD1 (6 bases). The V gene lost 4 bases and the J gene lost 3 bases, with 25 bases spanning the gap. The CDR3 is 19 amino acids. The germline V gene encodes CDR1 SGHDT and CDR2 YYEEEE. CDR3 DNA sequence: TGTGCCAGCAGCCCGGATTGGGACACCACATTAGCTGACACCGGGGAGCTGTTTTTT. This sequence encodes CASSPDWDTTLADTGELFF.

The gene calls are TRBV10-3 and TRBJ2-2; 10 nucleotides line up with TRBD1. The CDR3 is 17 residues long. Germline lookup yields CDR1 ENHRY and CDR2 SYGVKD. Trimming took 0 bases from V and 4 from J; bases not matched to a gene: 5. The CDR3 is CAISESRTGGSTGELFF. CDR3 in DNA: TGTGCCATCAGTGAGTCCCGGACAGGGGGAAGCACCGGGGAGCTGTTTTTT.

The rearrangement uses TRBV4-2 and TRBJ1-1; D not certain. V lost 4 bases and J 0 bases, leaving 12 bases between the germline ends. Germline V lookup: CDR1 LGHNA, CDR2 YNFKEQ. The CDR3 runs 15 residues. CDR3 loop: CASSPVEGMNTEAFF. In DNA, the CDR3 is TGTGCCAGCAGCCCGGTCGAGGGCATGAACACTGAAGCTTTCTTT.

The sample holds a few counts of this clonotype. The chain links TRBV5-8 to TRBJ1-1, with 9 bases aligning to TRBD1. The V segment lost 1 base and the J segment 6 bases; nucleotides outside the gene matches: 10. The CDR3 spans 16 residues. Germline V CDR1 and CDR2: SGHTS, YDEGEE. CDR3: CASSLRFGDREAEAFF. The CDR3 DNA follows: TGTGCCAGCAGCTTGCGGTTTGGGGACAGGGAGGCTGAAGCTTTCTTT.

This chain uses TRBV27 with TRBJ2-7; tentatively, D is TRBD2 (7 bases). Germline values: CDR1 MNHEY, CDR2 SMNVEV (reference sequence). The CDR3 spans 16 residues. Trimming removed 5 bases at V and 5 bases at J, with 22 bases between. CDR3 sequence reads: CASSPRGAGARDEQYF. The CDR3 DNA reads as TGTGCCAGCAGTCCTCGTGGGGCGGGGGCTCGGGACGAGCAGTACTTC.

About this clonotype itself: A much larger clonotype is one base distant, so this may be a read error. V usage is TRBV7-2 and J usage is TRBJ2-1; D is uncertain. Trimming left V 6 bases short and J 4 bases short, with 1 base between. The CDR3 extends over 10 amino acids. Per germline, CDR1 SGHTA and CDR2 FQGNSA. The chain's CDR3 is CASRYNEQFF. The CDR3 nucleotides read TGTGCCAGCAGATACAATGAGCAGTTCTTC.

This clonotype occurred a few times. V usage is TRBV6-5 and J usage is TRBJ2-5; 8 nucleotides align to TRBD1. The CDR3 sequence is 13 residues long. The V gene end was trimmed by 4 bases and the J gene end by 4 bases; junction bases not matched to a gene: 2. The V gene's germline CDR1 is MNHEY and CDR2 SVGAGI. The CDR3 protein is CASSLQGAETQYF. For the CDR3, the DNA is TGTGCCAGCAGTTTGCAGGGGGCAGAGACCCAGTACTTC.

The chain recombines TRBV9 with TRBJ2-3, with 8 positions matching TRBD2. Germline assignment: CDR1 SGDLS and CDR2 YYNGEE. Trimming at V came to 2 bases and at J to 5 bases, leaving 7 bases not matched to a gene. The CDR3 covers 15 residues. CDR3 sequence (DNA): TGTGCCAGCAGCGTCGTCGGGGGGGCGATAGATACGCAGTATTTT. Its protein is CASSVVGGAIDTQYF.